Sequencing of this TCR beta chain was carried out in a study of shared clonotypes between healthy human individuals. Regarding the study as a whole: When naive CD4 clonotypes were compared across a few donors, approximately 5% were shared. On the whole, naive subsets had larger estimated richness than memory subsets had.

About this clone itself: The antigen is not known. Other nucleotide sequences from this sample produce the same CDR3.

The length of the CDR3 is 11 residues. Germline V lookup: CDR1 SQVTM, CDR2 ANQGSEA. The germline V and J ends were trimmed by 7 bases and 2 bases, with 6 bases remaining between them. Clones were read by immunoSEQ multiplex PCR, and TCRdb kept only the in-frame ones, dropping some. The sample records around 2,000,000 clones, about 93% being singletons. Naive-designated CD8 cells lacked CD45RO, were positively enriched for CCR7, and omitted terminally differentiated effector memory CD45RA+ cells. The material sequenced was naive CD8+ T cells from PBMCs. This receptor was identified in a man younger than 30 in good health. Some clones in this sample may be carry-over from other donors' samples. This chain joins TRBV29-1 and TRBJ1-3; perhaps TRBD1 as D (6 bases). The chain's CDR3 is CSAGAGNTIYF. In nucleotides, the CDR3 is TGCAGCGCAGGGGCTGGAAACACCATATATTTT.